This section outlines one T cell receptor beta chain sequence together with its context. Its antigen is not yet known. One base away there is no much larger clone; base qualities are not given. Library preparation was by RACE. Sequencer: NextSeq 500. During library preparation, unique molecular identifiers were attached to individual cDNA molecules so that TCRs could be counted in a quantitative, reproducible way. For every blood RNA sample, sequencing covered both the TCR alpha and TCR beta chains. Turning to the authors' computational methods: The median number of TCRs per sample was around 100,000, ranging from about 20,000 to 750,000. The Decombinator software suite was used to annotate the V, J and CDR3 of the TCR reads. To make PS versus PT1 abundance plots, every sample was subsampled to the same number of TCRs (28,000). TCRs were defined as expanded if absent before sensitization and observed at least eight times at the 2-week time point. The public sequencing data were trimmed at Q25 with fastp and processed into clonotypes with MiXCR by TCRdb, which kept only in-frame beta chains. Rows with one shared CDR3 protein collapse into an entry with the most common genes and DNA. TCRdb, rather than the study authors, made the V and J calls. The sample table contains roughly 100,000 distinct CDR3 sequences; only one count was recorded for roughly a third of them. Roughly 2.6% of the sample goes to the ten largest clones.

In the germline V gene, CDR1 corresponds to SQVTM and CDR2 to ANQGSEA. Trimming costs V 5 bases and J 4 bases, and their ends lie 11 bases apart. Including cysteine and phenylalanine, the CDR3 has 13 amino acids. The CDR3 DNA has 39 bases and is translated from base 1. This entry comes from a study of human T cells and chemical hapten exposure (TCRdb year 2021). Background on the whole study: For sensitization, 2% DPC in acetone was applied to a roughly 2 cm by roughly 2 cm area of upper inner arm skin. Peripheral blood TCR repertoire changes were tracked in vivo in alopecia patients during primary and secondary sensitization to the hapten diphenylcyclopropenone (DPC). Patch testing was performed on the upper back with Finn chambers containing 0.01% DPC, and the patch tests were scored after 6 days according to International Contact Dermatitis Research Group standards. Libraries were pooled for sequencing, and per-sample TCR yields varied mainly because of small differences in library volumes within the pool. About 27 alopecia patients gave blood for TCR sequencing at one to four time points (pre-sensitization, 2, 6 and 24 weeks). Most of the patients in the cohort were female, and the cohort covered alopecia areata with under or over 50% scalp involvement, alopecia totalis and alopecia universalis. Blood was sampled from patients pre-sensitization (week 0) and at 2, 6 and about 24 weeks after DPC sensitization. Weekly therapeutic DPC doses were additionally applied to the scalp of patients throughout the roughly 23-week study period.

Study-wide findings and limitations: Expanded TCRs formed significantly more large CDR3 similarity clusters than pre-sensitization or healthy control sets, consistent with antigen-driven responses. The number of TCRs above 1 in 1000 frequency did not change with DPC sensitization; there was no evidence of global repertoire structure alterations. After repeated subsampling, the strength of the expansion versus patch-test correlation and the threshold at which it became significant changed. Patch test score was positively correlated with the number of PT1 expanded TCRs, with significance at thresholds 8, 16 and 32 but not at 4. All patients had alopecia, a presumed autoimmune disease, so their immune response might differ from that of healthy individuals.

This specimen's time point label, interpreted: patch test 3, about 24 weeks after DPC sensitization. The sample's treatment or condition label is to be understood as: therapeutic diphenylcyclopropenone sensitization with weekly scalp DPC. At every patch-test visit, the blood draw took place before the patch test was put on. Patients were eligible if aged 18 to 70, diagnosed with alopecia and judged suitable for DPC therapy, and pregnant patients were excluded. Unfractionated whole blood was collected in Tempus Blood RNA tubes, and total RNA was extracted from that blood. The receptor comes from a man between 35 and 55 years old with alopecia areata. Some clones in this sample may be carry-over from other donors' samples. This chain is built from TRBV29-1 and TRBJ2-2, with no confidently assigned D gene. Sequencing was performed on whole blood, taken in connection with sensitization to the hapten diphenylcyclopropenone (DPC). The DNA reads TGCAGCGTTATGCCGATCTCCACCGGGGAGCTGTTTTTT. It translates as CSVMPISTGELFF.